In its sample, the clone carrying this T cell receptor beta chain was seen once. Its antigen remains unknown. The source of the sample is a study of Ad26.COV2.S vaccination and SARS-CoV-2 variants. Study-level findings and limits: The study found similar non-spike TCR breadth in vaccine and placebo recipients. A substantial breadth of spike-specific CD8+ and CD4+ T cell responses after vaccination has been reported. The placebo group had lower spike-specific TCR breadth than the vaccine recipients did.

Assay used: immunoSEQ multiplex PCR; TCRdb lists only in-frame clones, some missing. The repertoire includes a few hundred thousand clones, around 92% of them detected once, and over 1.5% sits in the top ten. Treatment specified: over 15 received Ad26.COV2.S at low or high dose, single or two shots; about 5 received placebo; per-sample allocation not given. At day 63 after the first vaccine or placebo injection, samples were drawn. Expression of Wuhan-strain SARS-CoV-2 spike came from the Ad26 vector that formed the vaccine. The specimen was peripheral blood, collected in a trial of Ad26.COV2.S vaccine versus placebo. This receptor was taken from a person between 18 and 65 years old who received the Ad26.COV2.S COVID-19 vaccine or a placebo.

For the CDR3, the DNA is TGTGCCAGCAGCGCCTACCTAGCGGGGGGGCCGAACGGGGAGCTGTTTTTT. Translation: CASSAYLAGGPNGELFF. This chain connects TRBV7-2 to TRBJ2-2; TRBD2 aligns across 12 bases. This CDR3 has 17 amino acids. Trimming removed 5 bases from V and 7 bases from J; junction bases left unmatched: 11. The germline gives CDR1 SGHTA, CDR2 FQGNSA.